The sequence of this T cell receptor (delta chain) was determined in a study of γδ T cells in repeated Plasmodium falciparum infection. Turning to the study itself: Malian samples came from no-transmission periods or across acute febrile malaria episodes.

From germline, CDR1 is TSWWSYY and CDR2 QGS. The CDR3 loop spans 20 amino acids. Trimming at V came to 4 bases and at J to 8 bases, leaving 25 bases not matched to a gene. TCRdb reprocessed the multiplex PCR reads using CATT. Altogether about 51,000 delta-chain clones are present, roughly 2% being singletons, with the ten largest covering around 22%. Notes on the study in general: Vgamma9/Vdelta2+ T cells showed a stable polyclonal repertoire with shared TCRgamma sequences. Vdelta2-negative gammadelta repertoires appeared less diverse and less shared in Malian than Australian children.

Vgamma9/Vdelta2+ and Vdelta2-negative gammadelta T cells were flow-sorted from PBMC for bulk sequencing. This clone came up many times. What it recognizes is unknown. A read error likely explains why the TCRdb protein, taken from a much larger clone, differs from this DNA's translation at residue 5; the protein shown is translated from the DNA. The sequence derives from a pool of human donors (malaria-infected and uninfected, not separated). This chain uses TRDV1 with TRDJ1; 10 bases match TRDD3. TCRdb leaves out the J gene; it was filled in here by matching the DNA to germline. The source material was gamma-delta T cells from blood. For the CDR3, the DNA is TGTGCTCTTGGGGGGCCCCCCTCCTACGGGCTGGGGGATAGGCGCGGAAAACTCATCTTT. Amino acid sequence: CALGGPPSYGLGDRRGKLIF.